The TCR beta chain under discussion was sequenced for a study of cytomegalovirus exposure and HLA in healthy donors. Study results and limitations: Later genetic work tied a missense DCLRE1C variant to beta-chain V and J trimming.

With V trimmed by 4 bases and J by 4 bases, 2 bases remained unmatched. The CDR3 length is 13 residues. Germline V gene lookup returns CDR1 SGHRS and CDR2 YFSETQ. Vbeta (60) and Jbeta (13) primers were used in the PCR. Profiled with immunoSEQ multiplex PCR; TCRdb holds only in-frame clones, not every one. Of 95,000 to 150,000 clones listed, around 81% are singletons. The table lists this clone with a few counts. Antigen unknown. The sequenced sample was PBMCs. The clonotype comes from a female donor in good health and CMV-seronegative. The rearrangement joins TRBV5-1 to TRBJ1-5; TRBD1 matches at 7 bases. Here the CDR3 DNA reads TGCGCCAGCAGCAGGACAGGTAATCAGCCCCAGCATTTT. The encoded protein is CASSRTGNQPQHF.